A single sample gave rise to the 6 T cell receptor beta chains below, sequenced in a study of tumor and adjacent non-tumor tissue in lung cancer. RNA was extracted from bulk tissue without any cell sorting. The library came from three nested PCR rounds adapted from ARM-PCR protocols. TCRdb independently ran MiXCR on the multiplex PCR reads; one entry per CDR3 protein. The sample has 68,000 or so distinct CDR3 sequences; 50% to 60% are singletons. Sequences were obtained from lung tumor tissue. The receptor set was obtained from a man aged 45-65 years with non-small cell lung cancer.

In its sample, this clonotype is medium-sized (0.01 to 0.1%). The chain links TRBV29-1 to TRBJ1-1; the match to TRBD1 covers 8 bases. CDR3 length: 14 residues. J lost 3 bases, V lost 7 bases, and 10 bases had no gene match. The germline gives CDR1 SQVTM, CDR2 ANQGSEA. The CDR3 here is CSGEGQGAYTEAFF. The DNA for the CDR3 is TGCAGCGGGGAGGGGCAGGGGGCATACACTGAAGCTTTCTTT.

This clonotype came up many times. The chain recombines TRBV6-6 with TRBJ2-4; D is unresolved. V was pared by 8 bases and J by 0 bases, with 11 bases between. Germline-derived CDR1 and CDR2 are MNHNY and SVGAGI (reference sequence). CDR3 length: 14 residues. The CDR3 loop is CASQVSLAKNIQYF. Written as DNA, the CDR3 is TGTGCCAGCCAAGTTAGTTTAGCCAAAAACATTCAGTACTTC.

Only a few counts were recorded for this clonotype. This may be a read error: a much more frequent sequence differs by one nucleotide. The chain employs TRBV29-1 and TRBJ1-2; no clear D gene. The V gene's germline CDR1 is SQVTM and CDR2 ANQGSEA. The CDR3 spans 15 residues. The CDR3 DNA sequence: TGCAGCGTTGAAGATACAGAGAGTATTAACTGTGGCTACACCTTC. Its translation: CSVEDTESINCGYTF. Combining the CDR3 with reference TRBV29-1 and TRBJ1-2 gives the whole variable domain SAVISQKPSRDICQRGTSLTIQCQVDSQVTMMFWYRQQPGQSLTLIATANQGSEATYESGFVIDKFPISRPNLTFSTLTVSNMSPEDSSIYLCSVEDTESINCGYTFGSGTRLTVV.

The table lists this clonotype with a few counts. CDR3 coding DNA: TGTGCCAGCAGTTTTCCAGGACTAGCGGGAGACAAGCAGTACTTC. Translation: CASSFPGLAGDKQYF. V gene TRBV12-3 or TRBV12-4 combines with J gene TRBJ2-7; 13 positions agree with TRBD2. This CDR3 has 15 residues. V lost 3 bases to trimming and J lost 8 bases; unmatched junction nucleotides: 7.

On this clonotype itself: A much larger clone sits a single nucleotide away, making a read error possible. This chain links TRBV29-1 with TRBJ2-1; D uncertain. V was clipped by 7 bases and J by 7 bases, with 11 bases between them. Germline CDR1 SQVTM, CDR2 ANQGSEA. This CDR3 contains 11 residues. The chain's CDR3 is CSAKWENEQFF. The CDR3, as DNA: TGCAGCGCCAAATGGGAAAATGAGCAGTTCTTC.

Worth noting for this clonotype: A read error may produce the germline difference seen at one junction end. This chain links TRBV11-2 with TRBJ2-2; TRBD2 is a possible D gene (6 bases). Germline V gene data show CDR1 as SGHAT and CDR2 as FQNNGV. The CDR3 is made up of 15 amino acids. This CDR3 is CVSSNQPWEAGELLF. The CDR3 DNA sequence: TGTGTCAGCAGCAATCAACCATGGGAGGCCGGGGAGCTGCTTTTT.